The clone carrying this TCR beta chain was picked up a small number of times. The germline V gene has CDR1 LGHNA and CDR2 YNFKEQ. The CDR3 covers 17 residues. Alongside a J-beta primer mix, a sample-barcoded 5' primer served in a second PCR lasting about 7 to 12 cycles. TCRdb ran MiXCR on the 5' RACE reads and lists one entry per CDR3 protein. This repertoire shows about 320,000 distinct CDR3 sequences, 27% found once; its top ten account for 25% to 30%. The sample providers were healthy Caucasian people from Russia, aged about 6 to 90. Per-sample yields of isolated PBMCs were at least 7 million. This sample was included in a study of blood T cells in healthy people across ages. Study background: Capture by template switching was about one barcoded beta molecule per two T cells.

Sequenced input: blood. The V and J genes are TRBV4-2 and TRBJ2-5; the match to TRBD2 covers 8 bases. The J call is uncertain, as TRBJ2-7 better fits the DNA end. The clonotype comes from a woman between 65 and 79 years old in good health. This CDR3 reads CASSQSELAGGPYEQYF. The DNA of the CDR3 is TGTGCCAGCAGCCAATCAGAATTGGCGGGAGGTCCCTACGAGCAGTACTTC.